Following are 16 T cell receptor beta chains from one sample sequenced in a study of PD-1 blockade in classical Hodgkin lymphoma (dated by TCRdb to 2018 to 2021). The library relied on the immunoSEQ multiplex PCR assay. Not all clones reach the TCRdb copy of this immuneACCESS table, which keeps in-frame sequences only. Checked studies attribute under half of the gap to unresolved V genes and leave the rest unexplained. The sample records some 23,000 clones, 81% of which are singletons. Around a fifth of the sample belongs to the ten largest clones. Sample time point, as interpreted from the label and publication: cycle 2 day 1 (C2D1) of nivolumab. Every trial patient had relapsed after autologous stem cell transplantation, and cohorts A, B and C differed in prior brentuximab vedotin exposure. The sequenced sample was peripheral blood mononuclear cells (PBMCs), obtained before the second cycle of nivolumab. The receptors derive from a human donor with classical Hodgkin lymphoma.

The J gene is TRBJ2-4, the V gene TRBV28; no clear D. CDR1 is MDHEN, CDR2 SYDVKM, per germline. The CDR3 length is 17 residues. Trimming cost V 3 bases and J 0 bases, with 15 bases left between them. The CDR3 DNA reads TGTGCCAGCAGTTTGTTGGCACAAACTTCAGCCAAAAACATTCAGTACTTC. This codes for CASSLLAQTSAKNIQYF.

This chain links TRBV9 with TRBJ1-2, with D uncertain. Trimming pared 0 bases from V and 4 bases from J, leaving 10 bases between. In germline, CDR1 is SGDLS, CDR2 YYNGEE. CDR3 length: 14 amino acids. In nucleotides, the CDR3 is TGTGCCAGCAGCGTAGGTGTAAACCCCTATGGCTACACCTTC. Translated, it gives CASSVGVNPYGYTF.

The chain uses TRBV6-1 and TRBJ1-5; D gene unclear. Germline V gene sequence: CDR1 MNHNS, CDR2 SASEGT. Trimming pared 9 bases from V and 7 bases from J, leaving 16 bases between. The CDR3 covers 13 residues. This CDR3 reads CASGVEAGQPQHF. In DNA form, the CDR3 reads TGTGCCAGTGGGGTGGAGGCAGGCCAGCCCCAGCATTTT.

This sequence joins TRBV7-2 and TRBJ1-5; 8 bases align to TRBD1. This CDR3 is built from 17 residues. The germline CDR1 and CDR2 sequences are SGHTA and FQGNSA. The trim removed 7 bases at V and 2 bases at J, leaving 13 bases unmatched. The CDR3 here is CASNTGQGGFRNQPQHF. CDR3 DNA: TGTGCCAGCAACACCGGACAGGGCGGTTTTCGCAATCAGCCCCAGCATTTT.

DNA for the CDR3: TGTGCCAGCAGTTTCGGGGCGACCTACGAGCAGTACTTC. Its protein is CASSFGATYEQYF. The chain joins TRBV27 to TRBJ2-7, with D possibly being TRBD1 or TRBD2 (5 bases each). Germline lookup yields CDR1 MNHEY and CDR2 SMNVEV (reference sequence). Trimming stripped 3 bases from V and 2 bases from J, with 8 bases between. This CDR3 has 13 amino acids.

The chain links TRBV27 to TRBJ2-7, with 10 bases aligning to TRBD2. The germline V gene has CDR1 MNHEY and CDR2 SMNVEV (reference sequence). Germline trimming cut 6 bases from V and 3 bases from J; bases unmatched to any gene: 5. The CDR3 has 14 residues. CDR3 nucleotide sequence: TGTGCCAGCAGAGGAGGGACTAGCGACTACGAGCAGTACTTC. Amino acids: CASRGGTSDYEQYF.

This CDR3 is CASSQRSQPQHF. The CDR3 nucleotides are TGCGCCAGCAGTCAGAGAAGCCAGCCCCAGCATTTT. This chain links TRBV23-1 with TRBJ1-5, with D uncertain. TRBV23-1 is reported as an ORF; its role is uncertain. V dropped 3 bases and J dropped 7 bases, with 7 bases sitting between them. The CDR3 runs to 12 residues.

The rearrangement joins TRBV27 to TRBJ2-5, with D unresolved. Germline V gene lookup returns CDR1 MNHEY and CDR2 SMNVEV (reference sequence). Deletions cut 8 bases from V and 3 bases from J, with 7 bases between. The CDR3 is 11 amino acids. This chain's CDR3 is CASGKKETQYF. The DNA of the CDR3 is TGTGCCAGCGGGAAAAAAGAGACCCAGTACTTC.

The chain employs TRBV6-1 and TRBJ2-7, with D perhaps TRBD1 (6 bases). Looked up from germline, CDR1 is MNHNS and CDR2 is SASEGT. V lost 2 bases to trimming and J lost 3 bases, with 11 bases between them. The CDR3 runs to 14 residues. The CDR3 region is CASSESQGSYEQYF. DNA of the CDR3: TGTGCCAGCAGTGAATCCCAGGGGAGCTACGAGCAGTACTTC.

The CDR3 DNA is TGTGCCAGCAGCGTAGGCCTAGCGGGAGGGCCCCACTACGAGCAGTACTTC. This translates into CASSVGLAGGPHYEQYF. The J gene is TRBJ2-7, the V gene TRBV21-1; the D call of TRBD2 is as the table states it, not checked on the DNA. TRBV21-1 is noted as a pseudogene. This CDR3 is 17 amino acids long.

This clone has a single count. CDR3 nucleotides: TGTGCCAGCAGCCTACTAGACGGATACAATGAGCAGTTCTTC. It is translated as CASSLLDGYNEQFF. V and J are TRBV9 and TRBJ2-1, with D possibly being TRBD2 (5 bases). The CDR3 consists of 14 residues. Trimming stripped 4 bases from V and 4 bases from J, with 12 bases between. Per germline, CDR1 SGDLS and CDR2 YYNGEE.

The V call is TRBV6-4, the J call TRBJ2-1, with D maybe TRBD2 (5 bases). The CDR3 consists of 14 residues. Germline V gene lookup returns CDR1 MRHNA and CDR2 SNTAGT. V lost 3 bases and J 7 bases, leaving 13 bases between the germline ends. CDR3 sequence reads: CASSELASTNEQFF. CDR3 DNA sequence: TGTGCCAGCAGTGAGTTAGCGAGTACGAATGAGCAGTTCTTC.

CDR3 in amino acids: CAWSAGGPEHYNEQFF. CDR3 coding DNA: TGTGCCTGGTCGGCGGGGGGACCAGAACACTACAATGAGCAGTTCTTC. The chain employs TRBV30 and TRBJ2-1, with 8 bases identical to TRBD2. CDR3 length equals 16 residues. CDR1 is GTSNPN, CDR2 SVGIG, per germline (reference sequence). Germline trimming cut 5 bases from V and 3 bases from J; bases unmatched to any gene: 12. Variable domain in full (rest from reference TRBV30 and TRBJ2-1): SQTIHQWPATLVQPVGSPLSLECTVEGTSNPNLYWYRQAAGRGLQLLFYSVGIGQISSEVPQNLSASRPQDRQFILSSKKLLLSDSGFYLCAWSAGGPEHYNEQFFGPGTRLTVL.

The rearrangement uses TRBV7-6 and TRBJ2-7; 14 nucleotides match TRBD2. With V trimmed by 4 bases and J by 2 bases, 10 bases remained unmatched. The CDR3 spans 18 residues. Germline CDR1 SGHVS, CDR2 FNYEAQ. The CDR3 sequence is CASSSRGLAGAQPYEQYF. In nucleotides, the CDR3 is TGTGCCAGCAGCTCGAGGGGACTAGCGGGGGCACAACCCTACGAGCAGTACTTC. Based on the CDR3 plus reference TRBV7-6 and TRBJ2-7, the full variable domain is GAGVSQSPRYKVTKRGQDVALRCDPISGHVSLYWYRQALGQGPEFLTYFNYEAQQDKSGLPNDRFSAERPEGSISTLTIQRTEQRDSAMYRCASSSRGLAGAQPYEQYFGPGTRLTVT.

This chain joins TRBV27 and TRBJ2-1; D possibly corresponds to TRBD1 (5 bases). The CDR3 totals 12 residues. Deletions cut 4 bases from V and 10 bases from J, with 11 bases between. CDR1 is MNHEY, CDR2 SMNVEV, per germline (reference sequence). The chain's CDR3 is CASSYPKGEQFF. CDR3 coding DNA: TGTGCCAGCAGTTACCCGAAGGGGGAGCAGTTCTTC.

The chain joins TRBV6-5 to TRBJ1-3; D is unclear. This CDR3 has 14 amino acids. V lost 2 bases to trimming and J lost 2 bases, with 7 bases between them. Germline CDR1 reads MNHEY; CDR2 reads SVGAGI. The DNA of the CDR3 is TGTGCCAGCAGTTACACCTTAACTGGAAACACCATATATTTT. Translation gives CASSYTLTGNTIYF.